This record concerns one T cell receptor beta chain sequence. This specimen comes from a study of shared clonotypes between healthy human individuals. Sorted-subset replicate PCRs used 200 to 250 ng DNA, approximately 33,000 T cell genomes. Original handling: Because ImmunoSEQ provided only junction sequences with no quality scores, the filtering differed. Sequencing was performed with immunoSEQ multiplex PCR; in TCRdb, only in-frame clones are kept and a portion is missing. V and J calls and clone size come straight from that table; D and trimming were deduced from the DNA. The sample lists 2 million to 2.5 million clones; 85% to 95% were seen once. V was pared by 7 bases and J by 5 bases, with 14 bases between. CDR1 and CDR2 (germline): SGHAT, FQNNGV. The CDR3 has 13 residues.

The chain links TRBV11-2 to TRBJ1-1, with D maybe TRBD1 (5 bases). The sequence was collected from a man between 18 and 35 years old in good health. Sequenced sample: naive CD4+ T cells sorted from blood. Subset of the sample: CD45RA+ positively selected. In DNA form, the CDR3 reads TGTGCCAGCACGATAGTGGAGGGGACTGAAGCTTTCTTT. Translating it yields CASTIVEGTEAFF.